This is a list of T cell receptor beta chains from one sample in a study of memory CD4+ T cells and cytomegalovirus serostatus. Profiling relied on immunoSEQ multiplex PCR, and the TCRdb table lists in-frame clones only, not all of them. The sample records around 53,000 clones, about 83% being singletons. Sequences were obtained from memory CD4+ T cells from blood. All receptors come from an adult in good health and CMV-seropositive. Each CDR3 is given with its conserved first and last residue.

cdr3_aa: CASSPGPPGRGRTEAFF
j_call: TRBJ1-1
v_call: TRBV4-1

cdr3_aa: CASSLGGGRRSYNEQFF
j_call: TRBJ2-1
v_call: TRBV13

cdr3_aa: CASSRERAGGELFF
j_call: TRBJ2-2
v_call: TRBV7-7

cdr3_aa: CASRPGTGITEAFF
j_call: TRBJ1-1
v_call: TRBV28

cdr3_aa: CASSLSALGEQYF
j_call: TRBJ2-7
v_call: TRBV28

cdr3_aa: CASSSDEAFF
j_call: TRBJ1-1
v_call: TRBV7-8

cdr3_aa: CASSENLPGAIREKLFF
j_call: TRBJ1-4
v_call: TRBV6-1

cdr3_aa: CASSRAGTAPYEQYF
j_call: TRBJ2-7
v_call: TRBV27

cdr3_aa: CASSPRRQVQEIQYF
j_call: TRBJ2-5
v_call: TRBV5-1

cdr3_aa: CASSKWGLDPYEQYF
j_call: TRBJ2-7
v_call: TRBV21-1

cdr3_aa: CASSTSGLNTGELFF
j_call: TRBJ2-2
v_call: TRBV4-1

cdr3_aa: CASRPGLALLYQETQYF
j_call: TRBJ2-5
v_call: TRBV5-1

cdr3_aa: CASSQTIWDGSIYGYTF
j_call: TRBJ1-2
v_call: TRBV27

cdr3_aa: CASSSTHGGSYNEQFF
j_call: TRBJ2-1
v_call: TRBV6-5

cdr3_aa: CASSFIGGGTGANVLTF
j_call: TRBJ2-6
v_call: TRBV5-1

cdr3_aa: CASSEAPYGSATGELFF
j_call: TRBJ2-2
v_call: TRBV25-1

cdr3_aa: CASSVGGSSGNTIYF
j_call: TRBJ1-3
v_call: TRBV2

cdr3_aa: CAWRSSGSTDTQYF
j_call: TRBJ2-3
v_call: TRBV30

cdr3_aa: CASSLTGTGNTEAFF
j_call: TRBJ1-1
v_call: TRBV7-3

cdr3_aa: CAWSEGWTGGWKTEQFF
j_call: TRBJ2-1
v_call: TRBV30

cdr3_aa: CASSGRVAGAVTDTQYF
j_call: TRBJ2-3
v_call: TRBV2

cdr3_aa: CASSYSKVNTEAFF
j_call: TRBJ1-1
v_call: TRBV6-5

cdr3_aa: CASSMMGRETQYF
j_call: TRBJ2-5
v_call: TRBV19

cdr3_aa: CASSEAMGGFNEKLFF
j_call: TRBJ1-4
v_call: TRBV6-1

cdr3_aa: CASSPRTETGYTF
j_call: TRBJ1-2
v_call: TRBV18

cdr3_aa: CASSFSLNTEAFF
j_call: TRBJ1-1
v_call: TRBV7-9

cdr3_aa: CASSDETGVGYTF
j_call: TRBJ1-2
v_call: TRBV6-4

cdr3_aa: CASSQEGASNPSNYGYTF
j_call: TRBJ1-2
v_call: TRBV4-3

cdr3_aa: CASSVQRGGLETQYF
j_call: TRBJ2-5
v_call: TRBV2

cdr3_aa: CASSTTTDTQYF
j_call: TRBJ2-3
v_call: TRBV7-2

cdr3_aa: CASSYSMRNGYTF
j_call: TRBJ1-2
v_call: TRBV6-6

cdr3_aa: CASSFNQGRRTEAFF
j_call: TRBJ1-1
v_call: TRBV7-2

cdr3_aa: CASSRSTGTGNTIYF
j_call: TRBJ1-3
v_call: TRBV11-2

cdr3_aa: CASSTSGSTDTQYF
j_call: TRBJ2-3
v_call: TRBV18

cdr3_aa: CASSYSGPGVEKLFF
j_call: TRBJ1-4
v_call: TRBV6-5

cdr3_aa: CASSLLATNEKLFF
j_call: TRBJ1-4
v_call: TRBV7-2

cdr3_aa: CASSPAATGSSYEQYF
j_call: TRBJ2-7
v_call: TRBV5-5

cdr3_aa: CASSLLNQETQYF
j_call: TRBJ2-5
v_call: TRBV27

cdr3_aa: CASSGGQESNEQFF
j_call: TRBJ2-1
v_call: TRBV5-1

cdr3_aa: CASSPLRAGEQYF
j_call: TRBJ2-7
v_call: TRBV28

cdr3_aa: CASSQGGSYGYTF
j_call: TRBJ1-2
v_call: TRBV28

cdr3_aa: CASSVDGGPSETQYF
j_call: TRBJ2-5
v_call: TRBV9

cdr3_aa: CASRDRPYEQYF
j_call: TRBJ2-7
v_call: TRBV2

cdr3_aa: CATSRDSGELGPDGYTF
j_call: TRBJ1-2
v_call: TRBV15

cdr3_aa: CASSLNQGFGEAFF
j_call: TRBJ1-1
v_call: TRBV19

cdr3_aa: CASSFLGDGYTF
j_call: TRBJ1-2
v_call: TRBV5-4

cdr3_aa: CASSVGPSGANVLTF
j_call: TRBJ2-6
v_call: TRBV9

cdr3_aa: CASSLGGVNQPQHF
j_call: TRBJ1-5
v_call: TRBV13

cdr3_aa: CASSLAGRQNIQYF
j_call: TRBJ2-4
v_call: TRBV11-2

cdr3_aa: CATKDWNTGELFF
j_call: TRBJ2-2
v_call: TRBV4-3

cdr3_aa: CASSPPGQGGNEQFF
j_call: TRBJ2-1
v_call: TRBV11-2

cdr3_aa: CTPRSGSITGELFF
j_call: TRBJ2-2
v_call: TRBV29-1

cdr3_aa: CASSFSRGQANEKLFF
j_call: TRBJ1-4
v_call: TRBV7-2

cdr3_aa: CASSRDENEQFF
j_call: TRBJ2-1
v_call: TRBV4-1

cdr3_aa: CASSLDHYNEQFF
j_call: TRBJ2-1
v_call: TRBV5-1